This T cell receptor beta chain was recovered during a study of tumor and adjacent non-tumor tissue in lung cancer. Looking at the study overall: Patients comprised some eleven adenocarcinoma, a couple of squamous cell carcinoma and 1 small cell lung cancer. Aged roughly 30 to 85 years, patients included fewer than 11 men and five or six women with stage I to III disease. Samples averaged around 4.2 million productive TCRbeta reads each.

Per the germline V gene, CDR1 is SGHDN and CDR2 is FVKESK. This CDR3 has 14 residues. With respect to this clonotype: Antigen: not known. One end of the junction does not line up with germline, which may come from a read error.

Regarding the study as a whole: Top 100 clones took a larger repertoire share in normal lung.

No cell sorting was done before RNA was extracted from the tissue. This non-tumor lung sample came from over 3 cm beyond the tumor edge. A modified ARM-PCR protocol with three rounds of nested PCR amplified TCRbeta. TCRdb fed the multiplex PCR reads into MiXCR, producing one record per CDR3 protein. The sample lists tens of thousands of distinct CDR3 sequences; 61% were seen once. Input material: distant non-tumor lung tissue. The chain recombines TRBV14 with TRBJ2-7, with D maybe TRBD1 (5 bases). This clonotype originated in a man aged 65 to 79 with non-small cell lung cancer. As DNA, the CDR3 is TGTGCCAGCGGCCAAATTCAGGGCGAATACGAGCAGTATTTC. It is translated as CASGQIQGEYEQYF.